These 10 T cell receptor beta chains share one sample of origin, sequenced in a study of shared clonotypes between healthy human individuals. The table came from immunoSEQ multiplex PCR; TCRdb's copy has only in-frame clones and leaves some out. The sample includes about a million clones, 70% to 80% of them seen just once. Sequencing was done on a sample of memory CD4+ T cells from PBMCs. The sample's subset: CD45RA-negative fraction. The receptors shown here come from a man aged 18 to 29 in good health. Some clones in this sample may be carry-over from other donors' samples.

The rearrangement uses TRBV7-9 and TRBJ2-6; D not resolved. Trimming shortened V by 1 base and J by 0 bases, and 13 bases separated the two germline ends. Per germline, CDR1 SEHNR and CDR2 FQNEAQ (reference sequence). The CDR3 runs 18 residues. DNA of the CDR3: TGTGCCAGCAGCTTAGTGGCCGGGTCGAGCTCTGGGGCCAACGTCCTGACTTTC. Protein: CASSLVAGSSSGANVLTF.

V is TRBV5-1 and J is TRBJ1-4, with D possibly TRBD1 on 6 matching bases. CDR3 length equals 16 residues. CDR1 and CDR2 (germline): SGHRS, YFSETQ. V shed 4 bases and J shed 5 bases, with 18 bases lying between them. CDR3 in DNA: TGCGCCAGCAGCGGGAAGGGGGAAGGCCTAAATGAAAAACTGTTTTTT. Amino acid sequence: CASSGKGEGLNEKLFF.

The chain carries TRBV27 and TRBJ2-2, with 7 bases aligning to TRBD2. With V trimmed by 4 bases and J by 0 bases, 11 bases remained unmatched. The CDR3 is made up of 18 amino acids. The V gene's germline CDR1 is MNHEY and CDR2 SMNVEV (reference sequence). The CDR3 DNA reads as TGTGCCAGCAGTTCCTTCCTCACACTAGCGACGAACACCGGGGAGCTGTTTTTT. Translation: CASSSFLTLATNTGELFF.

The rearrangement links TRBV5-5 to TRBJ2-3; the D is unclear. V lost 3 bases and J lost 2, with 7 bases in between. This CDR3 contains 13 residues. Per germline, CDR1 SGHKS and CDR2 YYEKEE (reference sequence). CDR3 in amino acids: CASSYDPTDTQYF. The CDR3 coding sequence is TGTGCCAGCAGCTACGACCCCACAGATACGCAGTATTTT.

This rearrangement joins TRBV10-2 to TRBJ1-5; D is unresolved. The CDR3 extends over 14 amino acids. The germline V gene encodes CDR1 WSHSY and CDR2 SAAADI. The V gene lost 3 bases and the J gene lost 7 bases, with 13 bases spanning the gap. CDR3 region: CASSDPIGGQPQHF. Written as DNA, the CDR3 is TGCGCCAGCAGTGACCCGATAGGTGGCCAGCCCCAGCATTTT.

The gene calls are TRBV28 and TRBJ1-2; no clear D gene. V was shortened by 6 bases and J by 4 bases, with 12 bases between the two germline ends. Per germline, CDR1 MDHEN and CDR2 SYDVKM. This CDR3 has 13 amino acids. This CDR3 is CASRATRVYGYTF. CDR3 nucleotide sequence: TGTGCCAGCAGAGCGACTCGGGTCTATGGCTACACCTTC.

The chain carries TRBV6-1 and TRBJ2-3, with 11 positions matching TRBD1. V shed 4 bases and J 2 bases; nucleotides not matched to a gene: 5. Per the germline V gene, CDR1 is MNHNS and CDR2 is SASEGT. The CDR3 loop spans 16 amino acids. The CDR3 DNA reads as TGTGCCAGCAGTGGGGGACAGGGGGGCATCACAGATACGCAGTATTTT. Protein sequence: CASSGGQGGITDTQYF.

The CDR3 DNA sequence: TGTGCCATCAGTGAGAGCGACGAGCAGTACTTC. Translation gives CAISESDEQYF. The chain has TRBV10-3 and TRBJ2-7; D is uncertain. CDR3 length equals 11 residues. In germline, CDR1 is ENHRY, CDR2 SYGVKD. V lost 2 bases, J lost 5 bases, and 4 bases lay in between.

On this clone: The same CDR3 arises from other DNA sequences in this sample as well. The chain combines TRBV5-1 with TRBJ1-1, with D hard to call. Germline lookup yields CDR1 SGHRS and CDR2 YFSETQ. V was shortened by 0 bases and J by 0 bases, with 6 bases between the two germline ends. This CDR3 region has 14 residues. The CDR3 DNA reads TGCGCCAGCAGCTTGGGAACGATGAACACTGAAGCTTTCTTT. Translation: CASSLGTMNTEAFF.

The chain uses TRBV25-1 and TRBJ2-5, with 8 positions matching TRBD2. With 3 bases clipped from V and 5 bases from J, the junction kept 11 bases outside the gene matches. Germline CDR1 reads MGHDK; CDR2 reads SYGVNS. CDR3 length equals 16 residues. This CDR3 is CASSDGGAGGWETQYF. The CDR3 DNA is TGTGCCAGCAGTGACGGGGGGGCCGGTGGTTGGGAGACCCAGTACTTC.